Listed below are T cell receptor beta chains from one sample, sequenced in a study of control samples from healthy donors and cancer patients. Libraries were prepared by immunoSEQ multiplex PCR; TCRdb keeps only in-frame clonotypes and omits some of them. The profile shows under 450,000 clones, around 90% of them singletons. Sequencing was performed on PBMCs. The receptors were gathered from a man aged 35-49 years with head and neck cancer. Both conserved end residues are part of each CDR3. Each record gives: clone size, D gene, J gene, V gene, CDR3 protein, CDR3 DNA. A D gene is named only where the DNA matches it firmly. Where a row states a size, it is once, few, many or the class of an expanded clone; other rows omit it.

. | . | TRBJ1-1 | TRBV30 | CAWSGIIEAFF | TGTGCCTGGAGTGGGATAATTGAAGCTTTCTTT
. | . | TRBJ2-1 | TRBV4-1 | CASSLRLDIYNEQFF | TGCGCCAGCAGCCTCCGACTGGATATCTACAATGAGCAGTTCTTC
. | TRBD1 | TRBJ2-7 | TRBV7-8 | CASLRDSLQYEQYF | TGTGCCAGCCTTAGGGACAGTTTACAATACGAGCAGTACTTC
. | . | TRBJ1-1 | TRBV2 | CASRPQGNTEAFF | TGTGCCAGCAGACCACAGGGGAACACTGAAGCTTTCTTT
. | . | TRBJ2-3 | TRBV24-1 | CATSDFRDSTDTQYF | TGTGCCACCAGTGATTTCCGGGACTCCACAGATACGCAGTATTTT
. | TRBD2 | TRBJ2-7 | TRBV10-2 | CASSAGLAGDGPYEQYF | TGCGCCAGCAGTGCGGGACTAGCGGGAGATGGACCCTACGAGCAGTACTTC
. | TRBD2 | TRBJ2-3 | TRBV6-5 | CASSYAGGRGDTQYF | TGTGCCAGCAGTTACGCGGGGGGGCGGGGAGATACGCAGTATTTT
. | . | TRBJ1-1 | TRBV9 | CASSVWGSVTEAFF | TGTGCCAGCAGCGTATGGGGCAGCGTCACTGAAGCTTTCTTT
. | TRBD2 | TRBJ2-3 | TRBV5-1 | CASSSDTSGGAVDTQYF | TGCGCCAGCAGCTCCGATACTAGCGGGGGGGCCGTAGATACGCAGTATTTT
. | . | TRBJ1-6 | TRBV4-3 | CASSQEEGRNSPLHF | TGCGCCAGCAGCCAAGAGGAGGGGAGGAATTCACCCCTCCACTTT
. | TRBD1 | TRBJ2-3 | TRBV9 | CASSVRDRGADTQYF | TGTGCCAGCAGCGTAAGGGACAGGGGAGCAGATACGCAGTATTTT
. | . | TRBJ2-7 | TRBV18 | CASSSEPSYEQYF | TGTGCCAGCTCCTCCGAACCCTCCTACGAGCAGTACTTC
. | . | TRBJ2-7 | TRBV28 | CASSLGGWEPSYEQYF | TGTGCCAGCAGTTTAGGTGGGTGGGAACCCTCCTACGAGCAGTACTTC
. | TRBD2 | TRBJ2-7 | TRBV6-5 | CASSYTTAGVSYEQYF | TGTGCCAGCAGTTACACCACAGCGGGGGTCTCCTACGAGCAGTACTTC
. | . | TRBJ2-5 | TRBV5-1 | CASSFRETQYF | TGCGCCAGCAGCTTCCGAGAGACCCAGTACTTC
. | . | TRBJ2-3 | TRBV28 | CASSSPIKTGRSDTQYF | TGTGCCAGCAGTTCCCCTATTAAGACAGGGAGGTCAGATACGCAGTATTTT
. | TRBD1 | TRBJ1-2 | TRBV6-5 | CASTITGAGGYGYTF | TGTGCCAGCACCATCACAGGGGCCGGGGGCTATGGCTACACCTTC
. | TRBD1 | TRBJ2-7 | TRBV7-2 | CASSLGLQGYEQYF | TGTGCCAGCAGCTTAGGATTACAGGGGTACGAGCAGTACTTC
. | TRBD1 | TRBJ1-6 | TRBV5-5 | CASSLGTGGSSPLHF | TGTGCCAGCAGCTTGGGGACAGGGGGCAGCTCACCCCTCCACTTT
. | . | TRBJ1-1 | TRBV30 | CAWSTRGTEAFF | TGTGCCTGGAGTACTAGGGGCACTGAAGCTTTCTTT
. | . | TRBJ1-5 | TRBV6-5 | CASTIRGSPQHF | TGTGCCAGCACCATTCGCGGGTCCCCCCAGCATTTT
. | . | TRBJ2-7 | TRBV7-8 | CASSLVGDQSYEQYF | TGTGCCAGCAGCTTAGTAGGAGATCAGTCCTACGAGCAGTACTTC
. | . | TRBJ2-5 | TRBV5-1 | CASSTGRQQETQYF | TGCGCCAGCAGCACCGGACGTCAACAAGAGACCCAGTACTTC
. | . | TRBJ1-5 | TRBV6-6 | CASSFGQTTQPQHF | TGTGCCAGCAGCTTCGGACAGACAACTCAGCCCCAGCATTTT
once | . | TRBJ2-2 | TRBV7-6 | CASSSEGPNTGELFF | TGTGCCAGCAGCTCGGAGGGACCGAACACCGGGGAGCTGTTTTTT
. | . | TRBJ2-7 | TRBV5-1 | CASSLEDRSYEQYF | TGCGCCAGCAGCTTGGAGGACAGATCCTACGAGCAGTACTTC
. | . | TRBJ1-4 | TRBV6-4 | CASRAGPGEKLFF | TGTGCCAGCAGAGCGGGACCGGGAGAAAAACTGTTTTTT
. | TRBD1 | TRBJ2-7 | TRBV6-2/TRBV6-3 | CASSSRRTGGSLYEQYF | TGTGCCAGCAGTTCCAGGAGGACAGGGGGTAGTCTCTACGAGCAGTACTTC
few | . | TRBJ1-4 | TRBV10-1 | CASSDDSRAGEKLFF | TGCGCCAGCAGTGACGACTCCAGGGCGGGAGAAAAACTGTTTTTT
. | . | TRBJ2-2 | TRBV9 | CASTGGGELFF | TGTGCCAGCACCGGGGGCGGGGAGCTGTTTTTT
. | TRBD2 | TRBJ2-3 | TRBV9 | CASSSSGTSGRRSTDTQYF | TGTGCCAGCAGCTCCTCCGGGACTAGCGGGAGGAGGAGCACAGATACGCAGTATTTT
. | TRBD2 | TRBJ2-7 | TRBV18 | CASSPLAGGAYEQYF | TGTGCCAGCTCACCTCTAGCGGGAGGTGCCTACGAGCAGTACTTC
. | . | TRBJ2-3 | TRBV18 | CASSLGEPDTQYF | TGTGCCAGCTCCCTCGGGGAGCCAGATACGCAGTATTTT
. | . | TRBJ2-1 | TRBV9 | CASSVGTDEQFF | TGTGCCAGCAGCGTTGGGACGGATGAGCAGTTCTTC
. | . | TRBJ2-7 | TRBV6-5 | CASRPDSTYEQYF | TGTGCCAGCAGGCCAGACAGTACCTACGAGCAGTACTTC
. | . | TRBJ2-6 | TRBV27 | CASSLSVRTSGANVLTF | TGTGCCAGCAGTTTATCGGTCCGGACCTCTGGGGCCAACGTCCTGACTTTC
. | . | TRBJ2-2 | TRBV6-5 | CASSYPNGRGELFF | TGTGCCAGCAGTTACCCGAATGGGCGTGGGGAGCTGTTTTTT
. | . | TRBJ1-1 | TRBV27 | CASSFIAGNTEAFF | TGTGCCAGCAGTTTCATCGCGGGGAACACTGAAGCTTTCTTT
. | . | TRBJ2-7 | TRBV4-1 | CASSQGRAYEQYF | TGCGCCAGCAGCCAAGGACGAGCCTACGAGCAGTACTTC
. | . | TRBJ1-2 | TRBV12-3/TRBV12-4 | CASSLEGYTF | TGTGCCAGCAGCCTCGAAGGCTACACCTTC
once | TRBD2 | TRBJ2-7 | TRBV28 | CASHAGGRYEQYF | TGTGCCAGCCACGCCGGCGGGAGGTACGAGCAGTACTTC
. | . | TRBJ1-1 | TRBV27 | CASSPSGQTFMNTEAFF | TGTGCCAGCAGTCCCTCCGGACAGACCTTTATGAACACTGAAGCTTTCTTT
. | TRBD1 | TRBJ2-2 | TRBV2 | CASSPGQGPGELFF | TGTGCCAGCAGTCCGGGACAGGGGCCCGGGGAGCTGTTTTTT